Listed here are 31 T cell receptor beta chains from one sample, sequenced in a study of blood T cell repertoires in COVID-19. Data came from immunoSEQ multiplex PCR; TCRdb stores just in-frame clones and leaves some out. The data show some 110,000 clones, 86% seen once. Sequencing was carried out using peripheral blood. The receptors come from a man in his forties with acute or convalescent COVID-19.

This sequence joins TRBV10-1 and TRBJ2-7, with 8 bases identical to TRBD1. The junction had 4 bases not matched to a gene; V was cut back by 6 bases and J by 3 bases. Germline loops: CDR1 WNHNN, CDR2 SYGVQD (reference sequence). The CDR3 is 13 residues long. DNA for the CDR3: TGCGCCAGCAGCCTCGGACAGGGCTACGAGCAGTACTTC. Its translation: CASSLGQGYEQYF.

V usage is TRBV5-3 and J usage is TRBJ1-4, with a tentative D call TRBD1 (6 bases). TRBV5-3 is designated an ORF whose function remains uncertain. This CDR3 region has 14 residues. V was pared by 4 bases and J by 5 bases, with 12 bases between. CDR3 coding DNA: TGTGCCAGAAGCGTAACAGGGAAGAATGAAAAACTGTTTTTT. Its protein is CARSVTGKNEKLFF.

The chain carries TRBV5-6 and TRBJ2-2; tentatively, D is TRBD1 (6 bases). The CDR3 runs 18 residues. The V end was cut by 7 bases, the J end by 0 bases, with 22 bases between. Germline V gives CDR1 SGHDT, CDR2 YYEEEE. CDR3 region: CASGRDTQRPANTGELFF. The CDR3 DNA is TGTGCCAGCGGAAGGGACACCCAGCGGCCAGCGAACACCGGGGAGCTGTTTTTT. Combining the CDR3 with reference TRBV5-6 and TRBJ2-2 gives the whole variable domain DAGVTQSPTHLIKTRGQQVTLRCSPKSGHDTVSWYQQALGQGPQFIFQYYEEEERQRGNFPDRFSGHQFPNYSSELNVNALLLGDSALYLCASGRDTQRPANTGELFFGEGSRLTVL.

This sequence joins TRBV19 and TRBJ1-5, with D maybe TRBD1 (6 bases). There are 14 residues in the CDR3. Trimming took 7 bases from V and 5 from J, leaving 15 bases between them. Germline CDR1 reads LNHDA; CDR2 reads SQIVND (reference sequence). The CDR3 loop reads CASKRGQTDQPQHF. Here the CDR3 DNA reads TGTGCCAGTAAACGAGGACAGACAGATCAGCCCCAGCATTTT.

The gene calls are TRBV3-1 (or the pseudogene TRBV3-2) and TRBJ1-2; 8 bases match TRBD1. The CDR3 is 15 amino acids. The V and J ends lost 3 bases and 4 bases, in that order; junction bases with no gene match: 7. Germline assignment: CDR1 LGHDT and CDR2 YNNKEL (reference sequence). The CDR3, as DNA: TGTGCCAGCAGCCATGGACAGGGACTCCCCTATGGCTACACCTTC. The encoded protein is CASSHGQGLPYGYTF.

The chain links TRBV27 to TRBJ2-3, with TRBD2 identical over 7 bases. The V and J ends lost 3 bases and 4 bases, in that order; junction bases with no gene match: 13. Germline loops: CDR1 MNHEY, CDR2 SMNVEV (reference sequence). This CDR3 comprises 17 residues. CDR3 protein: CASSFVRESLPPDTQYF. CDR3 in DNA: TGTGCCAGCAGTTTTGTGCGGGAGTCACTCCCCCCAGATACGCAGTATTTT.

The chain couples TRBV4-1 to TRBJ1-2; 8 bases align to TRBD1. The germline CDR1 and CDR2 sequences are MGHRA and YSYEKL. With 2 bases clipped from V and 2 bases from J, the junction kept 4 bases outside the gene matches. The CDR3 is 15 amino acids. CDR3 sequence: CASSQLDRVNYGYTF. The DNA for the CDR3 is TGCGCCAGCAGCCAACTGGACAGGGTAAACTATGGCTACACCTTC.

This clone was counted once. In the same sample, other DNA sequences code for this CDR3. This CDR3 is CASSKGVNTEAFF. CDR3 sequence (DNA): TGTGCCAGCAGCAAAGGGGTGAACACTGAAGCTTTCTTT. The V call is TRBV7-2, the J call TRBJ1-1, with TRBD1 as a possible D gene (5 bases). Deletions cut 5 bases from V and 0 bases from J, with 7 bases between. This CDR3 contains 13 residues. The germline gives CDR1 SGHTA, CDR2 FQGNSA.

The chain combines TRBV6-2 or TRBV6-3 with TRBJ1-6; D is uncertain. Germline lookup yields CDR1 MNHEY and CDR2 SVGEGT. This CDR3 is built from 14 residues. V was pared by 2 bases and J by 10 bases, with 12 bases between. CDR3 amino acids: CASSYDTSGSPLHF. In DNA, the CDR3 is TGTGCCAGCAGTTACGACACCAGCGGATCACCCCTCCACTTT.

This clone was seen only a few times. This chain joins TRBV6-5 and TRBJ1-2; possibly TRBD1 for D (5 bases). The CDR3 has 15 residues. V lost 5 bases and J lost 8, with 21 bases in between. CDR1 is MNHEY and CDR2 is SVGAGI in the germline V gene. In DNA, the CDR3 is TGTGCCAGCAGTCCTTCTTTCCGGGACTCCGGGGGCTACACCTTC. The encoded protein is CASSPSFRDSGGYTF.

V is TRBV19 and J is TRBJ2-1, with TRBD2 matching 12 bases. Germline CDR1 reads LNHDA; CDR2 reads SQIVND (reference sequence). The CDR3 has 15 residues. With 6 bases clipped from V and 5 bases from J, the junction kept 5 bases outside the gene matches. Here the CDR3 reads CASSRTSGTDNEQFF. The CDR3 DNA reads TGTGCCAGTAGCCGGACTAGCGGGACCGACAATGAGCAGTTCTTC.

This chain uses TRBV5-8 with TRBJ1-5; D not certain. V was clipped by 0 bases and J by 0 bases, with 19 bases between them. CDR3 length: 19 amino acids. Germline loops: CDR1 SGHTS, CDR2 YDEGEE. The CDR3 reads CASSLASTLGDYSNQPQHF. The CDR3 DNA is TGTGCCAGCAGCTTGGCATCCACCCTCGGGGATTATAGCAATCAGCCCCAGCATTTT.

The chain combines TRBV27 with TRBJ2-3, with 9 bases fitting TRBD1. Per the germline V gene, CDR1 is MNHEY and CDR2 is SMNVEV (reference sequence). The V and J ends lost 8 bases and 8 bases, in that order; junction bases with no gene match: 14. This CDR3 has 15 amino acids. CDR3 nucleotide sequence: TGTGCCAGCGCTCCCGGGACAGGGCTTTCTCTTACGCAGTATTTT. This encodes CASAPGTGLSLTQYF.

The chain links TRBV6-5 to TRBJ1-5, with D perhaps TRBD1 (5 bases). Germline V gene sequence: CDR1 MNHEY, CDR2 SVGAGI. The CDR3 covers 13 residues. The V end was cut by 7 bases, the J end by 5 bases, with 12 bases between. This chain's CDR3 is CASTPGGDQPQHF. The CDR3 region has the DNA TGTGCCAGCACCCCCGGGGGGGATCAGCCCCAGCATTTT.

The gene calls are TRBV14 and TRBJ2-3, with 11 bases aligning to TRBD2. From germline, CDR1 is SGHDN and CDR2 FVKESK. The junction had 9 bases not matched to a gene; V was cut back by 3 bases and J by 4 bases. CDR3 length equals 17 residues. In DNA, the CDR3 is TGTGCCAGCAGCCAGACCCCGTTTAGCGGGAGGGCAGATACGCAGTATTTT. Translated, it gives CASSQTPFSGRADTQYF.

V and J are TRBV7-2 and TRBJ1-6; D is possibly TRBD1 (6 bases). V lost 7 bases and J lost 7, with 11 bases in between. From germline, CDR1 is SGHTA and CDR2 FQGNSA. CDR3 length: 13 residues. The chain's CDR3 is CASKEGGNSPLHF. DNA of the CDR3: TGTGCCAGCAAAGAGGGGGGGAATTCACCCCTCCACTTT.

CDR3 in amino acids: CASSTNRDRGYTF. CDR3 coding DNA: TGTGCCAGCAGTACGAACAGGGATAGAGGCTACACCTTC. The chain is built from TRBV6-5 and TRBJ1-2, with D perhaps TRBD1 (6 bases). This CDR3 is 13 amino acids long. The germline V gene has CDR1 MNHEY and CDR2 SVGAGI. The germline V and J ends were trimmed by 5 bases and 8 bases, with 15 bases remaining between them.

In this sample, this clone turned up once. The chain combines TRBV29-1 with TRBJ1-2, with D perhaps matching TRBD1 (5 bases). Trimming stripped 4 bases from V and 0 bases from J, with 6 bases between. The V gene's germline CDR1 is SQVTM and CDR2 ANQGSEA. The CDR3 extends over 12 amino acids. In DNA, the CDR3 is TGCAGCGTTGGGACAACTAACTATGGCTACACCTTC. Amino acid sequence: CSVGTTNYGYTF.

The V and J genes are TRBV30 and TRBJ1-2, with D hard to call. V was cut by 0 bases and J by 4 bases, with 6 bases left in between. The CDR3 runs to 12 residues. Germline CDR1 reads GTSNPN; CDR2 reads SVGIG (reference sequence). The CDR3 spells CAWSVGTYGYTF. The CDR3 coding sequence is TGTGCCTGGAGTGTGGGCACCTATGGCTACACCTTC.

The chain links TRBV29-1 to TRBJ2-5; tentative D call: TRBD2 (6 bases). Germline V gene data show CDR1 as SQVTM and CDR2 as ANQGSEA. Between the trimmed V and J ends, which lost 5 bases and 1 base, there was a span of 20 bases. The CDR3 sequence is 16 residues long. CDR3 nucleotides: TGCAGCGTTATCCCGCCCTTGGCGGGGTCCCAAGAGACCCAGTACTTC. It codes for CSVIPPLAGSQETQYF. The variable domain in full, with the rest retrieved from reference TRBV29-1 and TRBJ2-5, is SAVISQKPSRDICQRGTSLTIQCQVDSQVTMMFWYRQQPGQSLTLIATANQGSEATYESGFVIDKFPISRPNLTFSTLTVSNMSPEDSSIYLCSVIPPLAGSQETQYFGPGTRLLVL.

V gene TRBV6-4 combines with J gene TRBJ2-2, with TRBD1 identical over 8 bases. Unmatched junction bases numbered 1, after V lost 4 bases and J lost 0 bases. The CDR3 covers 15 residues. From germline, CDR1 is MRHNA and CDR2 SNTAGT. The CDR3 bases are TGTGCCAGCAGTGCGACAGGGGCGAACACCGGGGAGCTGTTTTTT. This encodes CASSATGANTGELFF.

The chain couples TRBV4-3 to TRBJ2-1, with 7 bases that match TRBD1. This CDR3 has 15 amino acids. Trimming removed 3 bases from V and 3 bases from J; junction bases left unmatched: 5. Germline assignment: CDR1 LGHNA and CDR2 YSLEER. The CDR3 bases are TGCGCCAGCAGCCAGGAGACAGGGTTCTACAATGAGCAGTTCTTC. Translation: CASSQETGFYNEQFF.

The chain combines TRBV6-5 with TRBJ1-3, with D hard to call. The germline V gene encodes CDR1 MNHEY and CDR2 SVGAGI. Trimming shortened V by 3 bases and J by 3 bases, and 6 bases separated the two germline ends. This CDR3 has 13 residues. The CDR3, as DNA: TGTGCCAGCAGTTATTACAGTGGAAACACCATATATTTT. Amino acid sequence: CASSYYSGNTIYF.

The chain carries TRBV12-5 and TRBJ2-3; TRBD2 aligns across 13 bases. The CDR3 loop spans 17 amino acids. CDR1 and CDR2 from the germline V gene are LGHNT and FRNRAP. With 0 bases clipped from V and 2 bases from J, the junction kept 2 bases outside the gene matches. In DNA form, the CDR3 reads TGTGCTAGTGGTTTGGTACTAGCGGGAGGGGCCACAGATACGCAGTATTTT. Translating gives CASGLVLAGGATDTQYF.

V gene TRBV15 combines with J gene TRBJ1-3; D not certain. The CDR3 runs 16 residues. Germline-derived CDR1 and CDR2 are LNHNV and YYDKDF (reference sequence). Trimming pared 0 bases from V and 2 bases from J, leaving 11 bases between. CDR3 sequence reads: CATSRDHTATGNTIYF. Written as DNA, the CDR3 is TGTGCCACCAGCAGAGATCATACAGCAACTGGAAACACCATATATTTT.

The CDR3 loop is CASSYYPGANYGYTF. The CDR3 DNA sequence: TGTGCCAGCAGTTATTATCCAGGGGCTAACTATGGCTACACCTTC. The V and J genes are TRBV6-5 and TRBJ1-2; maybe TRBD1 (6 bases). The V and J ends lost 3 bases and 0 bases respectively, with 11 bases between them. The CDR3 totals 15 residues. Germline-derived CDR1 and CDR2 are MNHEY and SVGAGI.

The rearrangement links TRBV11-2 to TRBJ2-7, with TRBD1 matching over 8 bases. This CDR3 comprises 14 residues. The ends lost 5 bases at V and 5 bases at J; junction bases unmatched: 8. Per germline, CDR1 SGHAT and CDR2 FQNNGV. Here the CDR3 reads CASSPRTGGHEQYF. The CDR3 nucleotides are TGTGCCAGCAGCCCGAGAACAGGGGGACACGAGCAGTACTTC.

V usage is TRBV5-5 and J usage is TRBJ1-1; 8 bases agree with TRBD1. The CDR3 totals 14 residues. Trimming at V came to 4 bases and at J to 3 bases, leaving 5 bases not matched to a gene. Germline V gene lookup returns CDR1 SGHKS and CDR2 YYEKEE (reference sequence). CDR3 sequence reads: CASSLRQGYTEAFF. DNA of the CDR3: TGTGCCAGCAGCCTACGACAGGGGTACACTGAAGCTTTCTTT.

The rearrangement joins TRBV10-3 to TRBJ2-1; TRBD2 aligns across 10 bases. Germline assignment: CDR1 ENHRY and CDR2 SYGVKD. The CDR3 sequence is 13 residues long. The V gene end was trimmed by 7 bases and the J gene end by 8 bases; junction bases not matched to a gene: 5. In DNA, the CDR3 is TGTGCCATCATTCCTAGCGGGAGCCATGAGCAGTTCTTC. Translating gives CAIIPSGSHEQFF.

The rearrangement links TRBV11-2 to TRBJ2-7, with 10 nucleotides matching TRBD1. Germline lookup yields CDR1 SGHAT and CDR2 FQNNGV. The CDR3 sequence is 16 residues long. V dropped 1 base and J dropped 5; count of bases not matched to a gene: 8. This CDR3 reads CASSLVSGTGAHEQYF. Here the CDR3 DNA reads TGTGCCAGCAGCTTAGTTTCTGGGACAGGGGCCCACGAGCAGTACTTC. Variable domain in full (rest from reference TRBV11-2 and TRBJ2-7): EAGVAQSPRYKIIEKRQSVAFWCNPISGHATLYWYQQILGQGPKLLIQFQNNGVVDDSQLPKDRFSAERLKGVDSTLKIQPAKLEDSAVYLCASSLVSGTGAHEQYFGPGTRLTVT.

The chain joins TRBV9 to TRBJ1-1; D ambiguous. The germline CDR1 and CDR2 sequences are SGDLS and YYNGEE. The CDR3 loop spans 13 amino acids. V was cut by 0 bases and J by 4 bases, with 7 bases left in between. CDR3 in amino acids: CASSVGAGTEAFF. The DNA for the CDR3 is TGTGCCAGCAGCGTAGGGGCAGGCACTGAAGCTTTCTTT.